This T cell receptor beta chain was documented in a study of sequential checkpoint blockade in melanoma. Whole-study context: Both treatment sequences were followed by maintenance nivolumab.

Treatment indicated: randomized to nivolumab then ipilimumab (arm A) or the reverse (arm B). No patient had prior DNA-damaging chemotherapy. Live CD3+CD8+ CD19− CD56− cells were sorted from PBMCs. V lost 4 bases and J lost 8; bases outside the gene matches: 7. Per germline, CDR1 LGHNA and CDR2 YSLEER. There are 14 residues in the CDR3. This clone was recorded a few times. Some clones are missing from TCRdb's copy, which holds only in-frame ones; the method was immunoSEQ multiplex PCR. Of about 10,000 clones in the sample, 60% to 85% are singletons; the top ten hold 50%. The material sequenced was CD8+ T cells sorted from blood (inferred from file names), taken from a patient given nivolumab and ipilimumab in sequence. The rearrangement links TRBV4-3 to TRBJ1-2; 10 nucleotides match TRBD1. This TCR derives from a human donor with melanoma. The CDR3 loop reads CASSPPGQGDGYTF. The CDR3 nucleotides are TGCGCCAGCAGCCCACCCGGACAGGGGGACGGCTACACCTTC.